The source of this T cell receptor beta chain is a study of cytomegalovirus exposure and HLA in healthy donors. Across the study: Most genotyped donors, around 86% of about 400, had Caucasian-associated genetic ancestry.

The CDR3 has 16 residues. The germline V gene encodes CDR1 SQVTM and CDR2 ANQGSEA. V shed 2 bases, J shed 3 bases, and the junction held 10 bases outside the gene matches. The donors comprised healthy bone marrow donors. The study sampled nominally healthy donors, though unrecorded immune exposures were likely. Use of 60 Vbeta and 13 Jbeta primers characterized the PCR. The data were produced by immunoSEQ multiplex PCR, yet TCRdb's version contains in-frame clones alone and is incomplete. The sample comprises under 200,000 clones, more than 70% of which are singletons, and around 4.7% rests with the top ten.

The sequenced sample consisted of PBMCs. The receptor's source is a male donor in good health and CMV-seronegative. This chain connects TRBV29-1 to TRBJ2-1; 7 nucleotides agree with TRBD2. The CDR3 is CSVESSRTSSYNEQFF. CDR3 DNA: TGCAGCGTTGAATCATCTCGGACTAGTAGCTACAATGAGCAGTTCTTC.